The 32 T cell receptor beta chains below were found in one sample sequenced in a study of CD8 T cells in ankylosing spondylitis (dated by TCRdb to between 2016 and 2019). Library preparation was by 5' RACE. Sequenced on an Illumina HiSeq 2500. Using fastp trimming at Q25 and MiXCR clonotype assembly, TCRdb reanalyzed the public sequencing data and kept in-frame beta chains. Each record represents a unique CDR3 protein, reported with the most common genes and DNA among its rows. This sample is represented by about 260,000 distinct CDR3 sequences; roughly a quarter of them were singletons. The biggest ten clones account for 0.61% of the sample. The sample taken for sequencing was blood, either unsorted or a sorted T cell fraction (not recorded which). The receptors shown here come from a male donor with ankylosing spondylitis or in good health (not recorded which).

This clonotype was found many times. The V call is TRBV7-2, the J call TRBJ1-5; D ambiguous. Trimming pared 2 bases from V and 0 bases from J, leaving 11 bases between. Germline CDR1 SGHTA, CDR2 FQGNSA. This CDR3 comprises 16 residues. CDR3 sequence reads: CASSLMSGYSNQPQHF. CDR3 sequence (DNA): TGTGCCAGCAGCTTAATGTCCGGCTATAGCAATCAGCCCCAGCATTTT.

Comment on this clonotype: Sequence at one end of the junction differs from germline and may be a read error. The chain uses TRBV15 and TRBJ1-2; weak D call: TRBD1 (5 bases). This CDR3 has 14 residues. Germline V CDR1 and CDR2: LNHNV, YYDKDF (reference sequence). The DNA for the CDR3 is TGTGTCACCAGCAGAGATCGGGGGAACTATGGCTACACCTTC. Translated, it gives CVTSRDRGNYGYTF.

The rearrangement joins TRBV20-1 to TRBJ1-5, with no clear D. Deletions cut 1 base from V and 1 base from J, with 8 bases between. This CDR3 has 14 amino acids. Germline CDR1 is DFQATT and CDR2 is SNEGSKA (reference sequence). This CDR3 is CSARVVGSNQPQHF. CDR3 bases: TGCAGTGCTAGAGTAGTGGGAAGCAATCAGCCCCAGCATTTT.

The chain couples TRBV6-5 to TRBJ2-7; D gene ambiguous. The CDR3 runs to 15 residues. The V end was cut by 4 bases, the J end by 0 bases, with 13 bases between. Per germline, CDR1 MNHEY and CDR2 SVGAGI. The CDR3: CASSSPAGGSYEQYF. The CDR3, as DNA: TGTGCCAGCAGTTCCCCCGCTGGCGGCTCCTACGAGCAGTACTTC.

This clonotype has a count of ten or more. The rearrangement uses TRBV20-1 and TRBJ2-7; D is unresolved. Between the trimmed V and J ends, which lost 6 bases and 0 bases, there was a span of 15 bases. The CDR3 is 14 residues long. CDR1 is DFQATT and CDR2 is SNEGSKA in the germline V gene (reference sequence). The CDR3 sequence: CSARTFGSSYEQYF. In DNA, the CDR3 is TGCAGTGCCCGGACCTTTGGAAGCTCCTACGAGCAGTACTTC.

This clonotype has more than one count but fewer than ten. The chain employs TRBV20-1 and TRBJ1-1, with TRBD1 identical over 8 bases. The J segment lost 8 bases and the V segment lost 1 base, leaving 6 bases of the junction unmatched. Germline V gene sequence: CDR1 DFQATT, CDR2 SNEGSKA (reference sequence). This CDR3 comprises 13 residues. The CDR3: CSARVGRGREAFF. In DNA, the CDR3 is TGCAGTGCTAGAGTCGGCAGGGGGCGGGAAGCTTTCTTT.

This clonotype appeared many times. The chain links TRBV4-1 to TRBJ2-2, with D hard to call. Trimming pared 3 bases from V and 4 bases from J, leaving 12 bases between. Germline CDR1 MGHRA, CDR2 YSYEKL. This CDR3 has 15 amino acids. The CDR3 DNA follows: TGCGCCAGCAGCCACTCCACCGACGGCACCGGGGAGCTGTTTTTT. As protein: CASSHSTDGTGELFF.

This clonotype was counted many times. The CDR3, as DNA: TGTGCCAGCAGCTCCGAGGGTCAACTGTGGGAGACCCAGTACTTC. It encodes CASSSEGQLWETQYF. The V and J genes are TRBV5-5 and TRBJ2-5, with D possibly being TRBD2 (5 bases). The CDR3 extends over 15 amino acids. With 3 bases removed from V and 5 bases from J, the gap between germline ends came to 17 bases. Germline lookup yields CDR1 SGHKS and CDR2 YYEKEE (reference sequence).

This clonotype was counted ten times or more. The genes are TRBV2 and TRBJ2-6, with a possible D match to TRBD2 (5 bases). CDR1 SNHLY and CDR2 FYNNEI come from the germline V gene. Trimming cost V 6 bases and J 2 bases, with 11 bases left between them. The CDR3 loop spans 15 amino acids. CDR3 coding DNA: TGTGCCAGCAGCGTCAGGAGGCCTGGGGCCAACGTCCTGACTTTC. The encoded protein is CASSVRRPGANVLTF. Full variable domain (rest looked up from reference TRBV2 and TRBJ2-6): EPEVTQTPSHQVTQMGQEVILRCVPISNHLYFYWYRQILGQKVEFLVSFYNNEISEKSEIFDDQFSVERPDGSNFTLKIRSTKLEDSAMYFCASSVRRPGANVLTFGAGSRLTVL.

In this sample, this clonotype turned up many times. CDR3 residues: CSAIGAGSSYEQYF. CDR3 bases: TGCAGTGCTATTGGGGCGGGGAGCTCCTACGAGCAGTACTTC. The V and J genes are TRBV20-1 and TRBJ2-7; D may be TRBD2 (6 bases). CDR3 length: 14 residues. Germline-derived CDR1 and CDR2 are DFQATT and SNEGSKA (reference sequence). The ends were cut back, 4 bases at V and 0 bases at J, with 13 bases in the middle.

This clonotype was observed many times. The chain joins TRBV20-1 to TRBJ2-1, with 9 positions matching TRBD1. J lost 8 bases, V lost 5 bases, and 10 bases had no gene match. Germline CDR1 reads DFQATT; CDR2 reads SNEGSKA (reference sequence). CDR3 length: 14 residues. The CDR3 is CSAYPGTGTYEQFF. Here the CDR3 DNA reads TGCAGTGCTTACCCGGGGACAGGGACGTATGAGCAGTTCTTC.

The table lists this clonotype with a few counts. This rearrangement joins TRBV20-1 to TRBJ2-3; 8 bases line up with TRBD2. Germline V gene lookup returns CDR1 DFQATT and CDR2 SNEGSKA (reference sequence). V lost 0 bases and J lost 5; bases outside the gene matches: 4. This CDR3 region has 14 residues. The CDR3 nucleotides are TGCAGTGCTAGAGAGTCGGGGGGGATAGATACGCAGTATTTT. This sequence encodes CSARESGGIDTQYF.

This clonotype appeared many times. The chain carries TRBV5-1 and TRBJ1-1, with D unclear. The ends were cut back, 4 bases at V and 2 bases at J, with 12 bases in the middle. This CDR3 is 14 amino acids long. CDR1 SGHRS and CDR2 YFSETQ come from the germline V gene. CDR3 nucleotides: TGCGCCAGCAGCCTGGACGGCGTTAACACTGAAGCTTTCTTT. Translation: CASSLDGVNTEAFF.

The V and J genes are TRBV12-3 or TRBV12-4 and TRBJ2-7; a weak D match, TRBD2 (6 bases). The CDR3 is 14 residues long. V was shortened by 5 bases and J by 0 bases, with 11 bases between the two germline ends. The CDR3 here is CASSGGYRSYEQYF. In DNA form, the CDR3 reads TGTGCCAGCAGTGGGGGGTACCGCTCCTACGAGCAGTACTTC.

This clonotype appeared a few times. The V gene is TRBV12-3 or TRBV12-4, the J gene TRBJ2-1, with D unresolved. Trimming left V 6 bases short and J 8 bases short, with 17 bases between. This CDR3 spans 14 amino acids. The DNA for the CDR3 is TGTGCCAGCAGCGACACGTCCAGCGTGGATGAGCAGTTCTTC. It yields the protein CASSDTSSVDEQFF.

This clonotype was picked up a small number of times. The junction and the germline gene differ at one end; a read error may be behind it. The genes are TRBV3-1 and TRBJ2-7, with D perhaps given as TRBD1 or TRBD2 (5 bases each). This CDR3 comprises 15 residues. Per the germline V gene, CDR1 is LGHDT and CDR2 is YNNKEL (reference sequence). This CDR3 is CASTQDRGATLEQYF. The CDR3, as DNA: TGTGCCAGCACCCAAGATCGAGGGGCGACCTTGGAGCAGTACTTC.

This clonotype was counted at least ten times. This chain uses TRBV29-1 with TRBJ1-4; 12 positions match TRBD1. Germline V gene lookup returns CDR1 SQVTM and CDR2 ANQGSEA. The CDR3 length is 13 residues. The V gene end was trimmed by 7 bases and the J gene end by 6 bases; junction bases not matched to a gene: 3. The CDR3 loop reads CSGGQGADEKLFF. Here the CDR3 DNA reads TGCAGCGGGGGACAGGGGGCGGATGAAAAACTGTTTTTT.

The genes are TRBV7-8 and TRBJ2-3; D is undetermined. V was clipped by 2 bases and J by 2 bases, with 8 bases between them. The CDR3 spans 14 residues. Germline V gene sequence: CDR1 SGHVS, CDR2 FQNEAQ. The CDR3 is CASSLRWDTDTQYF. The CDR3 nucleotides read TGTGCCAGCAGCTTACGGTGGGACACAGATACGCAGTATTTT. Full variable domain (remainder filled in from reference TRBV7-8 and TRBJ2-3): GAGVSQSPRYKVAKRGQDVALRCDPISGHVSLFWYQQALGQGPEFLTYFQNEAQLDKSGLPSDRFFAERPEGSVSTLKIQRTQQEDSAVYLCASSLRWDTDTQYFGPGTRLTVL.

This clonotype was detected ten times or more. The rearrangement joins TRBV4-1 to TRBJ2-3; TRBD2 matches at 7 bases. CDR1 is MGHRA and CDR2 is YSYEKL in the germline V gene. This CDR3 comprises 17 residues. V was clipped by 1 base and J by 1 base; unmatched bases: 8. CDR3 sequence: CASSQGSGLAGTDTQYF. As DNA, the CDR3 is TGCGCCAGCAGCCAAGGTTCGGGGCTAGCGGGCACAGATACGCAGTATTTT.

This clonotype appeared many times. The CDR3 here is CASKYSGSSYEQYF. The CDR3 coding sequence is TGTGCCAGCAAATATAGCGGGAGCTCCTACGAGCAGTACTTC. The rearrangement links TRBV12-3 or TRBV12-4 to TRBJ2-7; 9 bases are shared with TRBD2. The CDR3 length is 14 residues. Trimming removed 7 bases from V and 0 bases from J; junction bases left unmatched: 4.

This clonotype was seen ten or more times. The V gene is TRBV10-3, the J gene TRBJ1-5; D possibly corresponds to TRBD1 (5 bases). The CDR3 sequence is 14 residues long. Deletions cut 2 bases from V and 5 bases from J, with 10 bases between. Germline lookup yields CDR1 ENHRY and CDR2 SYGVKD. The CDR3 protein is CAISEGGTDQPQHF. As DNA, the CDR3 is TGTGCCATCAGTGAGGGTGGGACGGATCAGCCCCAGCATTTT.

This clonotype came up a few times. The V and J genes are TRBV11-2 and TRBJ2-7; 8 nucleotides agree with TRBD2. Germline lookup yields CDR1 SGHAT and CDR2 FQNNGV. The CDR3 consists of 16 residues. Trimming at V came to 6 bases and at J to 0 bases, leaving 10 bases not matched to a gene. The CDR3 sequence is CASRPPGRGASYEQYF. The CDR3 coding sequence is TGTGCCAGCAGACCCCCCGGGCGGGGGGCCTCCTACGAGCAGTACTTC.

This clonotype has ten or more counts. The rearrangement joins TRBV10-3 to TRBJ2-7; the match to TRBD1 covers 7 bases. Germline lookup yields CDR1 ENHRY and CDR2 SYGVKD. This CDR3 comprises 15 residues. V was pared by 3 bases and J by 1 base, with 6 bases of the junction left unmatched. Here the CDR3 DNA reads TGTGCCATCAGTGACGCGACAGGGTTTTCCTACGAGCAGTACTTC. It translates to CAISDATGFSYEQYF.

The genes are TRBV10-1 and TRBJ2-3, with 8 bases identical to TRBD2. The CDR3 runs to 14 residues. CDR1 is WNHNN, CDR2 SYGVQD, per germline (reference sequence). The ends lost 9 bases at V and 2 bases at J; junction bases unmatched: 7. The CDR3 region is CASGGGLATDTQYF. CDR3 sequence (DNA): TGCGCCAGTGGCGGGGGGCTAGCCACAGATACGCAGTATTTT.

V and J are TRBV7-9 and TRBJ2-2; the D gene is possibly TRBD2 (6 bases). The CDR3 is 15 amino acids. CDR1 is SEHNR and CDR2 is FQNEAQ in the germline V gene (reference sequence). V dropped 7 bases and J dropped 3 bases, with 15 bases sitting between them. CDR3 sequence reads: CASTTPRDYTGELFF. CDR3 DNA sequence: TGTGCCAGCACCACGCCCCGGGACTACACCGGGGAGCTGTTTTTT.

This clonotype was picked up many times. V usage is TRBV20-1 and J usage is TRBJ2-7, with 7 bases matching TRBD2. Trimming removed 6 bases from V and 7 bases from J; junction bases left unmatched: 18. This CDR3 is 15 amino acids long. Germline V gives CDR1 DFQATT, CDR2 SNEGSKA (reference sequence). CDR3 sequence (DNA): TGCAGTGCCTCGAAGGGCGGGGGTGGAATGAGGGAGCAGTACTTC. Translation gives CSASKGGGGMREQYF.

This clonotype was counted between two and nine times. This chain links TRBV12-3 or TRBV12-4 with TRBJ1-6; a possible D gene is TRBD1 (5 bases). The CDR3 consists of 14 residues. Trimming removed 6 bases at V and 10 bases at J, with 16 bases between. The CDR3 loop reads CASSQRGGVSPLHF. The CDR3 DNA sequence: TGTGCCAGCAGCCAACGTGGGGGGGTATCACCCCTCCACTTT.

CDR3 coding DNA: TGTGCCAGCAGCCGAGGGACATTCCAAGAGACCCAGTACTTC. Translation gives CASSRGTFQETQYF. V usage is TRBV12-3 or TRBV12-4 and J usage is TRBJ2-5, with TRBD1 as a possible D gene (6 bases). The V and J ends lost 6 bases and 1 base respectively, with 12 bases between them. The CDR3 spans 14 residues.

This clonotype was counted many times. The rearrangement uses TRBV3-1 and TRBJ1-2; 10 bases match TRBD1. The CDR3 has 17 residues. The junction had 12 bases not matched to a gene; V was cut back by 4 bases and J by 4 bases. The germline V gene encodes CDR1 LGHDT and CDR2 YNNKEL (reference sequence). CDR3 DNA sequence: TGTGCCAGCAGCCCCCTCCCCGGGACAGGGGAGACCTATGGCTACACCTTC. Amino acids: CASSPLPGTGETYGYTF.

The chain combines TRBV7-3 with TRBJ2-1, with D maybe TRBD2 (5 bases). This CDR3 contains 16 residues. The V end lost 5 bases, the J end lost 5 bases, and 19 bases lay between the germline ends. Germline values: CDR1 SGHTA, CDR2 FQGTGA. The CDR3 loop is CASSPDGVNVDNEQFF. For the CDR3, the DNA is TGTGCCAGCAGCCCTGACGGGGTAAATGTAGACAATGAGCAGTTCTTC. The full variable domain, rest sourced from reference TRBV7-3 and TRBJ2-1, is GAGVSQTPSNKVTEKGKYVELRCDPISGHTALYWYRQSLGQGPEFLIYFQGTGAADDSGLPNDRFFAVRPEGSVSTLKIQRTERGDSAVYLCASSPDGVNVDNEQFFGPGTRLTVL.

The V and J genes are TRBV7-6 and TRBJ2-5; the D is unclear. CDR1 is SGHVS and CDR2 is FNYEAQ in the germline V gene. V shed 5 bases and J shed 3 bases, with 13 bases lying between them. The CDR3 runs to 14 residues. The CDR3 DNA is TGTGCCAGCAGCCCCAGTGGCAGGAAAGAGACCCAGTACTTC. Residues: CASSPSGRKETQYF.

Only a few counts were recorded for this clonotype. The chain joins TRBV5-5 to TRBJ2-1; 7 bases align to TRBD2. The CDR3 length is 13 residues. J lost 11 bases, V lost 0 bases, and 5 bases had no gene match. Germline V gives CDR1 SGHKS, CDR2 YYEKEE (reference sequence). The CDR3 protein is CASSLEWGGKQFF. DNA of the CDR3: TGTGCCAGCAGCTTGGAGTGGGGAGGGAAGCAGTTCTTC.